This T cell receptor beta chain was documented in a study of cytomegalovirus exposure and HLA in healthy donors. V was clipped by 0 bases and J by 4 bases, with 9 bases between them. The CDR3 is 13 amino acids. Germline lookup yields CDR1 SQVTM and CDR2 ANQGSEA. The PCR ran on 60 Vbeta and 13 Jbeta primers. Assay: immunoSEQ multiplex PCR; the TCRdb copy retains only in-frame clones and omits some. In the table there are fewer than 100,000 clones, about 75% of which are singletons. The rearrangement joins TRBV29-1 to TRBJ2-5, with TRBD2 as a possible D gene (6 bases). The specimen sequenced was PBMCs. The TCR sequence derives from a female donor in good health and CMV-seronegative. The CDR3 protein is CSVEEQGGETQYF. Here the CDR3 DNA reads TGCAGCGTTGAAGAGCAGGGAGGAGAGACCCAGTACTTC.